A single sample is the source of the 13 T cell receptor beta chains below, sequenced in a study of T cells in Graves' hyperthyroidism and ophthalmopathy. TCR beta CDR3 regions were amplified from RNA. HTBI primers drove first-round RT-PCR of the TCR CDR3. TCRdb re-called the multiplex PCR reads with MiXCR, one entry per CDR3 protein. The data hold roughly 130,000 distinct CDR3 sequences, with around 20% observed a single time. The sequenced sample was blood. The receptor source for this set is a woman in her forties or fifties with Graves' hyperthyroidism that later progressed to Graves' ophthalmopathy.

This clonotype has just one count. The chain links TRBV20-1 to TRBJ2-5; 11 nucleotides align to TRBD2. The CDR3 covers 12 residues. Germline assignment: CDR1 DFQATT and CDR2 SNEGSKA (reference sequence). The V segment lost 0 bases and the J segment 14 bases; nucleotides outside the gene matches: 5. CDR3 sequence (DNA): TGCAGTGCTAGAGATGGACTAGCGGGTTTCTACTTC. Translated: CSARDGLAGFYF.

The sample holds a few counts of this clonotype. V is TRBV19 and J is TRBJ2-6; D is unresolved. Germline V gene sequence: CDR1 LNHDA, CDR2 SQIVND (reference sequence). V lost 5 bases, J lost 2 bases, and 10 bases lay in between. The CDR3 is made up of 15 amino acids. CDR3 sequence: CASSARVAGANVLTF. The CDR3 coding sequence is TGTGCCAGTAGTGCTCGTGTCGCTGGGGCCAACGTCCTGACTTTC.

This clonotype was recorded many times. This chain joins TRBV27 and TRBJ2-7; 13 bases map to TRBD2. CDR3 size: 15 residues. V was clipped by 5 bases and J by 3 bases; unmatched bases: 4. The germline CDR1 and CDR2 sequences are MNHEY and SMNVEV (reference sequence). The CDR3 protein is CASSARTSGSYEQYF. CDR3 sequence (DNA): TGTGCCAGCAGTGCAAGGACTAGCGGGAGCTACGAGCAGTACTTC.

In this sample, this clonotype turned up a few times. The rearrangement joins TRBV24-1 to TRBJ2-2; D is possibly TRBD2 (6 bases). Between the trimmed V and J ends, which lost 4 bases and 4 bases, there was a span of 15 bases. Germline values: CDR1 KGHDR, CDR2 SFDVKD. The CDR3 is 16 residues long. The CDR3 is CATSDQSGTGTGELFF. The DNA for the CDR3 is TGTGCCACCAGTGACCAGTCCGGGACTGGCACCGGGGAGCTGTTTTTT.

The chain combines TRBV5-1 with TRBJ1-2; D uncertain. In germline, CDR1 is SGHRS, CDR2 YFSETQ. V was pared by 0 bases and J by 8 bases, with 11 bases between. The CDR3 has 13 residues. CDR3 DNA sequence: TGCGCCAGCAGCTTGGCCTCCGGGGTCGGCTACACCTTC. It specifies CASSLASGVGYTF.

At least ten counts were recorded for this clonotype. V usage is TRBV7-8 and J usage is TRBJ1-1; weak D call: TRBD1 (5 bases). This CDR3 comprises 12 residues. V gave up 6 bases and J gave up 11 bases, with 16 bases separating them. In germline, CDR1 is SGHVS, CDR2 FQNEAQ. This CDR3 reads CASRKVGEEAFF. CDR3 in DNA: TGTGCCAGCAGGAAGGTGGGGGAAGAGGCTTTCTTT.

This clonotype showed up just a few times. This chain connects TRBV5-1 to TRBJ1-6; no reliable D call. Trimming cost V 4 bases and J 10 bases, with 9 bases left between them. This CDR3 spans 12 amino acids. CDR1 and CDR2 (germline): SGHRS, YFSETQ. In DNA form, the CDR3 reads TGCGCCAGCAGCCCCGACGGGTCACCCCTCCACTTT. It specifies CASSPDGSPLHF.

This clonotype was picked up a small number of times. The chain employs TRBV18 and TRBJ2-7; TRBD1 agrees at 8 bases. The germline CDR1 and CDR2 sequences are KGHSH and LQKENI. The CDR3 is 15 residues long. V trimming: 3 bases; J trimming: 2 bases; junction bases outside the gene matches: 6. The CDR3 DNA follows: TGTGCCAGCTCACCGCGGGCAGGGGGCCCCTACGAGCAGTACTTC. This sequence encodes CASSPRAGGPYEQYF.

In its sample, this clonotype was seen many times. CDR3 sequence: CASSPWEENETQYF. DNA for the CDR3: TGTGCCAGCAGCCCCTGGGAGGAAAACGAGACCCAGTACTTC. This chain connects TRBV3-1 to TRBJ2-5, with D perhaps matching TRBD2 (6 bases). V was clipped by 4 bases and J by 5 bases, with 14 bases between them. Germline CDR1 is LGHDT and CDR2 is YNNKEL (reference sequence). The CDR3 sequence is 14 residues long.

As regards this clonotype: A junction boundary mismatches the germline segment, possibly from a read error. The genes are TRBV6-2 or TRBV6-3 and TRBJ1-3; D is ambiguous. Germline V gene data show CDR1 as MNHEY and CDR2 as SVGEGT. The length of the CDR3 is 16 residues. CDR3 nucleotide sequence: TGTGCCGGCAGTCTTAGGACTTCCGGCTCTGGAAACACCATATATTTT. Its protein product is CAGSLRTSGSGNTIYF.

This clonotype has ten or more counts. J is TRBJ2-4 and V is TRBV30, with D unresolved. Per the germline V gene, CDR1 is GTSNPN and CDR2 is SVGIG (reference sequence). This CDR3 has 13 amino acids. The V end was cut by 1 base, the J end by 2 bases, with 6 bases between. This chain's CDR3 is CAWSAGSKNIQYF. CDR3 bases: TGTGCCTGGAGTGCAGGATCCAAAAACATTCAGTACTTC.

There are a few counts of this clonotype. The V and J genes are TRBV12-3 or TRBV12-4 and TRBJ2-3, with unresolved D. CDR3 size: 15 residues. V shed 3 bases and J shed 2 bases, with 12 bases lying between them. The CDR3 DNA is TGTGCCAGCAGTTTCGGGTCACGGAACACAGATACGCAGTATTTT. Protein product: CASSFGSRNTDTQYF.

A single count supports this clonotype. The rearrangement links TRBV10-3 to TRBJ1-5; no reliable D call. The CDR3 runs 18 residues. Germline V gene data show CDR1 as ENHRY and CDR2 as SYGVKD. V gave up 7 bases and J gave up 1 base, with 23 bases separating them. The CDR3 DNA reads as TGTGCCATCAACCTAAAAGGGCAGCCCCCGGGGAGCAATCAGCCCCAGCATTTT. Protein product: CAINLKGQPPGSNQPQHF.